This TCR beta chain was retrieved from a study of cytomegalovirus exposure and HLA in healthy donors. Notes on this clone: No antigen is known for it.

Study results and limitations: Later analysis revealed greater clonal expansion in HLA-associated TCR beta chains than in equally common others. Analyses of presence/absence relied on an assumption of roughly uniform sequencing depth across donors. The study put 160 or so TCR beta chains on its list as cytomegalovirus-associated. Reportedly, HLA-A and HLA-B alleles of most subjects were accurately predicted from TCR beta.

PCR was performed using 60 Vbeta and 13 Jbeta primers. The data were produced by immunoSEQ multiplex PCR, yet TCRdb's version contains in-frame clones alone and is incomplete. The sample consists of 150,000 to 200,000 clones, roughly 79% of them appearing once. Germline V gene lookup returns CDR1 LGHNA and CDR2 YSLEER. Trimming removed 0 bases from V and 4 bases from J, with 12 bases in between. The CDR3 extends over 15 amino acids. The TCR originated in a woman between 45 and 65 years old in good health and CMV-seropositive. The sample taken for sequencing was PBMCs. J is TRBJ1-2 and V is TRBV4-3; weak D call: TRBD1 (6 bases). This CDR3 reads CASSQETGPTYGYTF. CDR3 bases: TGCGCCAGCAGCCAAGAAACAGGGCCCACCTATGGCTACACCTTC.